These 8 T cell receptor beta chains came from one sample sequenced in a study of blood T cell repertoires in COVID-19. Clones were sequenced by immunoSEQ multiplex PCR, and TCRdb holds only the in-frame ones, with some missing. The sample holds about 65,000 clones, roughly four fifths seen once. The sequenced material came from peripheral blood. Receptors were obtained from a man older than 75 with acute or convalescent COVID-19.

The chain couples TRBV5-4 to TRBJ2-7; 9 bases are a match to TRBD2. The V gene end was trimmed by 0 bases and the J gene end by 0 bases; junction bases not matched to a gene: 4. Looked up from germline, CDR1 is SGHNT and CDR2 is YYREEE (reference sequence). The CDR3 spans 16 residues. CDR3 residues: CASSLGSSGSSYEQYF. The CDR3 DNA reads TGTGCCAGCAGCTTGGGTAGTAGCGGGAGCTCCTACGAGCAGTACTTC.

The V call is TRBV4-2, the J call TRBJ1-1; D possibly corresponds to TRBD1 (6 bases). The CDR3 contains 15 residues. From germline, CDR1 is LGHNA and CDR2 YNFKEQ. V lost 1 base and J 3 bases, leaving 12 bases between the germline ends. The CDR3 DNA reads TGTGCCAGCAGCCAAGCGGGCAGGGGTGACACTGAAGCTTTCTTT. This gives the protein CASSQAGRGDTEAFF.

V usage is TRBV12-3 or TRBV12-4 and J usage is TRBJ1-2, with TRBD1 matching 9 bases. Trimming at V came to 6 bases and at J to 7 bases, leaving 6 bases not matched to a gene. The CDR3 is 13 residues long. CDR3 sequence: CASSAGTGSGYTF. The CDR3 coding sequence is TGTGCCAGCAGCGCCGGGACAGGGTCTGGCTACACCTTC.

V is TRBV18 and J is TRBJ2-4; TRBD1 might be the D (7 bases). The CDR3 runs to 15 residues. The germline V gene has CDR1 KGHSH and CDR2 LQKENI. Trimming removed 3 bases from V and 3 bases from J, with 12 bases in between. For the CDR3, the DNA is TGTGCCAGCTCACCTCCGCAGGGGGGCAAAAACATTCAGTACTTC. Encoded protein: CASSPPQGGKNIQYF.

This rearrangement joins TRBV18 to TRBJ1-1; a possible D gene is TRBD1 (6 bases). CDR3 length: 14 amino acids. Germline V gene sequence: CDR1 KGHSH, CDR2 LQKENI. The germline V and J ends were trimmed by 5 bases and 1 base, with 11 bases remaining between them. CDR3 sequence (DNA): TGTGCCAGCTCAACCAGGGGACGGAACACTGAAGCTTTCTTT. Translated: CASSTRGRNTEAFF. The whole variable domain, remainder taken from reference TRBV18 and TRBJ1-1, is NAGVMQNPRHLVRRRGQEARLRCSPMKGHSHVYWYRQLPEEGLKFMVYLQKENIIDESGMPKERFSAEFPKEGPSILRIQQVVRGDSAAYFCASSTRGRNTEAFFGQGTRLTVV.

This chain links TRBV11-3 with TRBJ2-1; D possibly corresponds to TRBD1 (6 bases). V was clipped by 1 base and J by 4 bases, with 11 bases between them. The germline gives CDR1 SGHNT, CDR2 YENEEA. The CDR3 contains 15 residues. The CDR3: CASSLAWTAYNEQFF. The CDR3 nucleotides are TGTGCCAGCAGCTTAGCCTGGACAGCATACAATGAGCAGTTCTTC.

The chain combines TRBV2 with TRBJ2-1, with D maybe TRBD2 (5 bases). The CDR3 has 14 amino acids. Trimming pared 7 bases from V and 0 bases from J, leaving 10 bases between. Germline V lookup: CDR1 SNHLY, CDR2 FYNNEI. CDR3 amino acids: CASKRLASYNEQFF. CDR3 coding DNA: TGTGCCAGCAAGCGGCTGGCCTCCTACAATGAGCAGTTCTTC.

In its sample, this clone was seen a few times. The V gene is TRBV20-1, the J gene TRBJ1-4; D is undetermined. The CDR3 is made up of 11 amino acids. Germline V gene sequence: CDR1 DFQATT, CDR2 SNEGSKA (reference sequence). V lost 6 bases and J lost 7, with 9 bases in between. This CDR3 is CSALEGEKLFF. The CDR3 DNA follows: TGCAGTGCCCTGGAGGGTGAAAAACTGTTTTTT.